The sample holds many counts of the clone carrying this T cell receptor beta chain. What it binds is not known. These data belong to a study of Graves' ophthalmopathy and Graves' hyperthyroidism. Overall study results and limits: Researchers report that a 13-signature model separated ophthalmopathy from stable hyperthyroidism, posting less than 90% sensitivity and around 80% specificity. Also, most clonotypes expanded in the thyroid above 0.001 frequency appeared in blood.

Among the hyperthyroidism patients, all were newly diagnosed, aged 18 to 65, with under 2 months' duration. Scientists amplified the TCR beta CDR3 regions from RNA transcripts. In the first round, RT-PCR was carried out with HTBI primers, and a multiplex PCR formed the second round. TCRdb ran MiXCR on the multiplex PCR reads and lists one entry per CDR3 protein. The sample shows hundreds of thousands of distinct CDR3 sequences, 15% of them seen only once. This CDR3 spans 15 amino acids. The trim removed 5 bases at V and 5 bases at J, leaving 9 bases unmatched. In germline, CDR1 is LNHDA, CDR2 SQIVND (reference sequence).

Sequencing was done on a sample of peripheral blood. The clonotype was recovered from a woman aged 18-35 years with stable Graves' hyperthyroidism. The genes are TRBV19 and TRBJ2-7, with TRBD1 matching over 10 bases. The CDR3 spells CASSVGTGENHEQYF. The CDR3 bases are TGTGCCAGTAGTGTCGGGACAGGGGAAAACCACGAGCAGTACTTC.